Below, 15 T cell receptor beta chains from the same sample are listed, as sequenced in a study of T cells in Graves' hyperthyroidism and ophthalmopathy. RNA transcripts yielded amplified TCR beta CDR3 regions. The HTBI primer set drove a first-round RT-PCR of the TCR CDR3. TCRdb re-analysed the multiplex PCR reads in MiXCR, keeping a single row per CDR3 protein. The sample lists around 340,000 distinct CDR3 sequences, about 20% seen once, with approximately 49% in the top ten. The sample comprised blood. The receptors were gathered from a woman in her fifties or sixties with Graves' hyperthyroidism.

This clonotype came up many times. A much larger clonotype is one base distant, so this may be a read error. CDR3 loop: CASSTAPAPNEQFF. The CDR3 DNA sequence: TGTGCCAGCAGCACTGCACCAGCGCCGAATGAGCAGTTCTTC. V is TRBV11-3 and J is TRBJ2-1; D gene uncertain. The CDR3 runs to 14 residues. V lost 5 bases and J 7 bases, leaving 15 bases between the germline ends. Germline V gene sequence: CDR1 SGHNT, CDR2 YENEEA.

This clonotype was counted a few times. CDR3 DNA: TGTGCCAGCAGCTCAAGAGACAACCCCCTGGGGCAGTTCTTC. Its protein product is CASSSRDNPLGQFF. V and J are TRBV13 and TRBJ2-1; D unresolved. The CDR3 is 14 residues long. The germline gives CDR1 PRHDT, CDR2 FYEKMQ (reference sequence). The V end lost 4 bases, the J end lost 12 bases, and 19 bases lay between the germline ends.

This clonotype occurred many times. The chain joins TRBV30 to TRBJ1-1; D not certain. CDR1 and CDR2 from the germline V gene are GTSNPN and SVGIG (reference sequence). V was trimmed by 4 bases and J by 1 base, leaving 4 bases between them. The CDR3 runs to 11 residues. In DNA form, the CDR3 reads TGTGCCTGGAAATGGAACACTGAAGCTTTCTTT. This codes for CAWKWNTEAFF.

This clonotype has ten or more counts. The CDR3 is CASSYSEGFGVETQYF. CDR3 coding DNA: TGTGCCAGCAGTTACTCGGAGGGGTTCGGGGTGGAGACCCAGTACTTC. The rearrangement uses TRBV6-2 or TRBV6-3 and TRBJ2-5, with D tentatively TRBD2 (6 bases). CDR3 length: 16 residues. Germline assignment: CDR1 MNHEY and CDR2 SVGEGT. Deletions cut 0 bases from V and 5 bases from J, with 16 bases between.

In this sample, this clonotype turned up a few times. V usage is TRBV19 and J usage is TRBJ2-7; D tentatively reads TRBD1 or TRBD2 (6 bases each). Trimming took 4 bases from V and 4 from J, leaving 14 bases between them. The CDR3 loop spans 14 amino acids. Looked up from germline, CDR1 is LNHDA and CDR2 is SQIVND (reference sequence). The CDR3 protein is CASSTGGRDYEQYF. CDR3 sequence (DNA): TGTGCCAGTAGTACCGGGGGCAGAGATTACGAGCAGTACTTC.

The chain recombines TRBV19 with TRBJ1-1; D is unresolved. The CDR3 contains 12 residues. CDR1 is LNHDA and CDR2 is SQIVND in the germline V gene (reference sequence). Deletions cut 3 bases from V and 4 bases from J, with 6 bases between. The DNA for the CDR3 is TGTGCCAGTAGTATCATGGGCACTGAAGCTTTCTTT. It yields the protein CASSIMGTEAFF.

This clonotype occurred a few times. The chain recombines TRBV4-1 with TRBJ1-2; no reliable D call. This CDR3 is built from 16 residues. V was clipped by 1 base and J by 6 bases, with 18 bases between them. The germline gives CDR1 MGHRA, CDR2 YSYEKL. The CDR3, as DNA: TGCGCCAGCAGCCAAGTCCTCCGCGTCCGAACCCATGGCTACACCTTC. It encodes CASSQVLRVRTHGYTF.

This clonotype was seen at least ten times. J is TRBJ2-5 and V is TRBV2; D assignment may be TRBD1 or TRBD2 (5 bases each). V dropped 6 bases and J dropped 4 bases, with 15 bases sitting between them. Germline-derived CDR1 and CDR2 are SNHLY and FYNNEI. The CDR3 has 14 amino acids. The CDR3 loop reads CASSLDRRGETQYF. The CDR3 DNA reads TGTGCCAGCAGCCTTGACAGACGGGGAGAGACCCAGTACTTC.

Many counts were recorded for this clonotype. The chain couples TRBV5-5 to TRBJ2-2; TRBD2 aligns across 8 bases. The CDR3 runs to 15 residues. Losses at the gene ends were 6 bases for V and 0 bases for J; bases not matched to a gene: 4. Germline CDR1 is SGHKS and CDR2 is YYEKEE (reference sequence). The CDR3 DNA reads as TGTGCCAGCACCTATAGCGGGGCGAACACCGGGGAGCTGTTTTTT. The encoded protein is CASTYSGANTGELFF.

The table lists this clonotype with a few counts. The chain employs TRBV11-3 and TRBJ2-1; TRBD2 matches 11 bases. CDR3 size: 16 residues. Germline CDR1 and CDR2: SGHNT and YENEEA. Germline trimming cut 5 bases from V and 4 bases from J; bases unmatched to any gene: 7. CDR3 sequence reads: CASSRDGTSGYNEQFF. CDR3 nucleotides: TGTGCCAGCAGCCGGGACGGGACTAGCGGATACAATGAGCAGTTCTTC.

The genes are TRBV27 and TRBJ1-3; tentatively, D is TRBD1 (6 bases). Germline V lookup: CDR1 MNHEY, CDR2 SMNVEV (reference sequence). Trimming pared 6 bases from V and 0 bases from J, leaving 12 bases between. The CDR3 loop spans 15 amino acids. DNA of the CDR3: TGTGCCAGCAGAGACAGGCCGAGCTCTGGAAACACCATATATTTT. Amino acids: CASRDRPSSGNTIYF.

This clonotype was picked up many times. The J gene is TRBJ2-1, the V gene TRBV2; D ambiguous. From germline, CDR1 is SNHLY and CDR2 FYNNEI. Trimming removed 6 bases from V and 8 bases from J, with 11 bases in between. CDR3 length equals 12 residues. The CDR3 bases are TGTGCCAGCAGAGCTACCGTGGATGAGCAGTTCTTC. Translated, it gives CASRATVDEQFF.

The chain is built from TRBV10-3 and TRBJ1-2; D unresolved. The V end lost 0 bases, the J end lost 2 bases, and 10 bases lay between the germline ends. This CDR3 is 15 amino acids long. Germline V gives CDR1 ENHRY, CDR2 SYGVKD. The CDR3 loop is CAISESSSGNYGYTF. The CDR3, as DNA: TGTGCCATCAGTGAGTCGAGTTCGGGAAACTATGGCTACACCTTC.

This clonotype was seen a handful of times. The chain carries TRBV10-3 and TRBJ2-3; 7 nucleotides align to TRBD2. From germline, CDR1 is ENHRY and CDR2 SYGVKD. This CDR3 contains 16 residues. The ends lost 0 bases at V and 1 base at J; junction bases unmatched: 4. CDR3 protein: CAISESAGVGTDTQYF. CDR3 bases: TGTGCCATCAGTGAGTCGGCGGGAGTAGGCACAGATACGCAGTATTTT.

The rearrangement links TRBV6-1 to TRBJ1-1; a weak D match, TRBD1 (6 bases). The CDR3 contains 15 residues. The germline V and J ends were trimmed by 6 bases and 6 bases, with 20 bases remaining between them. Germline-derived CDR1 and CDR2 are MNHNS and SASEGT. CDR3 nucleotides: TGTGCCAGCAGCCCTACGGCGGGGGCTGTCGCTGAAGCTTTCTTT. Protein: CASSPTAGAVAEAFF.